The clone carrying this T cell receptor beta chain was counted a few times. Its antigen is not identified. RNA transcripts provided the source from which TCR beta CDR3 regions were amplified. Researchers ran a first-round RT-PCR on the TCR CDR3 using the HTBI primer set. TCRdb independently ran MiXCR on the multiplex PCR reads; one entry per CDR3 protein. The profile shows about 560,000 distinct CDR3 sequences, 16% of them singletons. This CDR3 has 16 amino acids. CDR1 is SGHVS, CDR2 FQNEAQ, per germline. V lost 0 bases, J lost 5 bases, and 16 bases lay in between. The data were taken from a study of T cells in Graves' hyperthyroidism and ophthalmopathy. Study-wide results and limits: Blood also showed most of the thyroid clonotypes that were expanded above 0.001.

Diagnosis of hyperthyroidism was new in patients aged 18 to 65, and its duration was under 2 months. Roughly 10 ml of fresh peripheral blood supplied the PBMCs. This sequence was found in a woman aged 18 to 35 with Graves' hyperthyroidism. This chain links TRBV7-8 with TRBJ2-5, with D perhaps matching TRBD1 (6 bases). The specimen was blood. The DNA of the CDR3 is TGTGCCAGCAGCTTAGCGTTCGCAGGGGATTCGGAGACCCAGTACTTC. Its protein product is CASSLAFAGDSETQYF.